Described below is a single T cell receptor (beta chain) sequence and its context. The antigen remains unidentified. Only in-frame clones appear in the TCRdb table, and some are missing; sequencing was by immunoSEQ multiplex PCR. The profile shows tens of thousands of clones, 85% to 90% of them singletons. The data derive from a study of PD-L1 blockade in urothelial cancer. Across the study: Twenty-five of the 29 patients were men with bladder-origin urothelial cancer. Patients' histories included 0 to 3 prior chemotherapy regimens. Samples came from 3 weeks, at the second dose, and 6 weeks into treatment. Study findings and constraints: Tumor-associated TCR clones expanded more in blood at 3 weeks in patients with durable benefit.

V shed 7 bases and J shed 3 bases, with 16 bases lying between them. The CDR3 contains 14 residues. Germline CDR1 reads LGHNT; CDR2 reads FRNRAP. The sample consisted of PBMCs, taken around atezolizumab (anti-PD-L1) treatment. V and J are TRBV12-5 and TRBJ2-7; tentative D call: TRBD2 (5 bases). The TCR originated in a man over 45 with urothelial cancer. The chain's CDR3 is CASALRASRYEQYF. The CDR3 nucleotides read TGTGCTAGTGCCTTGAGGGCTTCCCGCTACGAGCAGTACTTC.